The next 3 T cell receptor beta chains were all read from a single sample in a study of T cell changes during pregnancy in multiple sclerosis. Here immunoSEQ multiplex PCR was the method, and the copy in TCRdb shows in-frame clones only, minus some. In the table there are around 63,000 clones, roughly nine tenths of which are singletons. The material was peripheral blood, obtained after pregnancy. The receptors here all came from a female donor in good health, enrolled as a control in a pregnancy study.

The gene calls are TRBV27 and TRBJ2-7; D perhaps matches TRBD1 (5 bases). The CDR3 is 14 residues long. V lost 1 base, J lost 2 bases, and 9 bases lay in between. CDR1 is MNHEY, CDR2 SMNVEV, per germline (reference sequence). The CDR3 nucleotides read TGTGCCAGCAGTTTATATGCAGGGACCTACGAGCAGTACTTC. Amino acids: CASSLYAGTYEQYF.

The chain couples TRBV28 to TRBJ2-1; 12 nucleotides line up with TRBD2. This CDR3 has 15 amino acids. CDR1 is MDHEN and CDR2 is SYDVKM in the germline V gene. The J segment lost 10 bases and the V segment lost 5 bases, leaving 9 bases of the junction unmatched. The chain's CDR3 is CASSLTSGGSGEQFF. CDR3 nucleotides: TGTGCCAGCAGTCTGACTAGCGGGGGTTCTGGGGAGCAGTTCTTC.

This sequence joins TRBV19 and TRBJ2-2, with D unclear. Germline V CDR1 and CDR2: LNHDA, SQIVND (reference sequence). This CDR3 is 12 amino acids long. V was clipped by 11 bases and J by 4 bases, with 11 bases between them. CDR3: CASLSRTGELFF. The CDR3 DNA follows: TGTGCCTCTCTTTCTCGCACCGGGGAGCTGTTTTTT.